The 6 T cell receptor beta chains given below trace back to one sample, sequenced in a study of T-cell memory formation after mild COVID-19. TCRdb reprocessed the 5' RACE reads with MiXCR, giving one entry per CDR3 protein. The sample carries a few hundred thousand distinct CDR3 sequences, 7.5% to 10% recorded once. Material: PBMCs or a T cell subset sorted from them (not recorded which). The source is a man aged 18-30 years who had mild COVID-19 (a few samples of this study predate the infection). Cell type and time point are not known.

The table lists this clonotype with a few counts. One end of the junction does not line up with germline, which may come from a read error. The chain links TRBV7-2 to TRBJ1-1; 8 positions match TRBD1. CDR1 and CDR2 from the germline V gene are SGHTA and FQGNSA. This CDR3 is 14 amino acids long. The DNA for the CDR3 is TGTGCCAGCAGTTTAGGACAGGGATGGACTGAAGCTTTCTTT. Its translation: CASSLGQGWTEAFF.

V and J are TRBV5-1 and TRBJ1-1; D remains unclear. The CDR3 sequence is 11 residues long. The germline V and J ends were trimmed by 0 bases and 8 bases, with 5 bases remaining between them. The germline CDR1 and CDR2 sequences are SGHRS and YFSETQ. DNA for the CDR3: TGCGCCAGCAGCTTGGAGTCGGAAGCTTTCTTT. This sequence encodes CASSLESEAFF. The whole variable domain, remainder taken from reference TRBV5-1 and TRBJ1-1, is KAGVTQTPRYLIKTRGQQVTLSCSPISGHRSVSWYQQTPGQGLQFLFEYFSETQRNKGNFPGRFSGRQFSNSRSEMNVSTLELGDSALYLCASSLESEAFFGQGTRLTVV.

This chain links TRBV11-3 with TRBJ2-1, with 8 bases fitting TRBD2. The germline CDR1 and CDR2 sequences are SGHNT and YENEEA. V trimming: 0 bases; J trimming: 10 bases; junction bases outside the gene matches: 11. This CDR3 contains 16 residues. Here the CDR3 reads CASSLESGLAVREQFF. In DNA form, the CDR3 reads TGTGCCAGCAGCTTAGAGTCAGGACTAGCTGTTCGAGAGCAGTTCTTC.

The chain uses TRBV7-3 and TRBJ2-2; the D is unclear. Trimming left V 2 bases short and J 6 bases short, with 10 bases between. Germline V gene sequence: CDR1 SGHTA, CDR2 FQGTGA. The CDR3 has 14 residues. The CDR3: CASSLDSGAGELFF. Written as DNA, the CDR3 is TGTGCCAGCAGCTTAGACTCAGGAGCCGGGGAGCTGTTTTTT.

This clonotype was seen many times. This chain joins TRBV6-5 and TRBJ2-1; a possible D gene is TRBD2 (6 bases). The CDR3 is 13 residues long. V lost 4 bases and J 5 bases, leaving 9 bases between the germline ends. Germline CDR1 is MNHEY and CDR2 is SVGAGI. Written as DNA, the CDR3 is TGTGCCAGCAGTTTTCGGACTAACAATGAGCAGTTCTTC. It translates to CASSFRTNNEQFF.

At least ten counts were recorded for this clonotype. J is TRBJ2-1 and V is TRBV10-3, with 7 bases matching TRBD2. The length of the CDR3 is 16 residues. The germline CDR1 and CDR2 sequences are ENHRY and SYGVKD. V gave up 10 bases and J gave up 3 bases; unmatched junction bases: 15. The CDR3 nucleotides are TGTGCCACCCAGGTAGGGGAGCGGGGACTCTACAATGAGCAGTTCTTC. As protein: CATQVGERGLYNEQFF.